These T cell receptor beta chains were read from a single sample in a study of T cell repertoires in cytomegalovirus infection. TCRdb used MiXCR to reprocess the reads, holding one entry per CDR3 protein. The data hold 550,000 to 850,000 distinct CDR3 sequences, with roughly 30% observed a single time. No cognate antigen is known for these TCRs. The sequenced sample was cultured PBMCs, obtained from culture after CMV antigen stimulation. The receptors here all came from a human donor in good health (CMV status not recorded). Some clones in this sample may be carry-over from other donors' samples. CDR3s include the opening cysteine and the closing phenylalanine or tryptophan. A D gene is named only where the DNA matches it firmly. Rows may omit the clone size; those that give it use once, few, many or a size class.

d_gene | abundance | j_gene | v_gene | CDR3nt | CDR3aa
. | few | TRBJ2-5 | TRBV15 | TGTGCCACCAGCAGAGCGACAGGAGCTCAAGAGACCCAGTACTTC | CATSRATGAQETQYF
. | . | TRBJ1-4 | TRBV20-1 | TGCAGTGTACAACGTTCTGACAGGCAACTGTTTTTT | CSVQRSDRQLFF
TRBD2 | few | TRBJ2-1 | TRBV5-1 | TGCGCCAGCAGTCGGGGGGGGGGAGTATCTCACAATGAGCAGTTCTTC | CASSRGGGVSHNEQFF
. | . | TRBJ2-1 | TRBV6-2/TRBV6-3 | TGTGCCAGCAGCAGACAGCTTTACAATGAGCAGTTCTTC | CASSRQLYNEQFF
. | few | TRBJ2-2 | TRBV7-6 | TGTGCCAGCAGCTTACCGGGTATCAACACCGGGGAGCTGTTTTTT | CASSLPGINTGELFF
TRBD2 | . | TRBJ2-3 | TRBV7-6 | TGTGCCAGCAGCTTAGGATCCCCGGGACTAGCGGGAGGCAGTACAGATACGCAGTATTTT | CASSLGSPGLAGGSTDTQYF
. | . | TRBJ1-4 | TRBV4-1 | TGCGCCAGCAGCCAAGAGAGCGTACAGACTATTTTGTTTTTT | CASSQESVQTILFF
TRBD1 | few | TRBJ2-3 | TRBV7-6 | TGTGCCAGCGACAGGGGCCGGGGTACGCAGTATTTT | CASDRGRGTQYF
. | . | TRBJ1-3 | TRBV20-1 | TGCAGTGCTAGGGAGTCCGGCTCTGGAAACACCATATATTTT | CSARESGSGNTIYF
TRBD1 | . | TRBJ2-1 | TRBV6-2/TRBV6-3 | TGTGCCAGCAGTTACGTGACAGGGAGTTACAATGAGCAGTTCTTC | CASSYVTGSYNEQFF
. | . | TRBJ1-3 | TRBV20-1 | TGCAGTGCGAGGACGGCCTCTGGAAACACCATATATTTT | CSARTASGNTIYF
. | few | TRBJ1-1 | TRBV2 | TGTGCCAGCAGCGGGGACGGACGGGGAGCTTTCTTT | CASSGDGRGAFF
TRBD2 | once | TRBJ2-5 | TRBV7-2 | TGTGCCAGCAGCTTAGTCGGAGCGGGGAGGGCGGAGACCCAGTACTTC | CASSLVGAGRAETQYF
. | . | TRBJ2-5 | TRBV5-1 | TGCGCCAGCAGCTTGGCTGCCCTTGGAGGAGGGAAGACCCAGTACTTC | CASSLAALGGGKTQYF
. | . | TRBJ1-5 | TRBV4-1 | TGCGCCAGCAGCTTCAACAGGGACAGCAATCAGCCCCAGCATTTT | CASSFNRDSNQPQHF
TRBD2 | . | TRBJ2-3 | TRBV6-5 | TGTGCCAGCTGGGGGGGGGTACCAGATACGCAGTATTTT | CASWGGVPDTQYF
TRBD1 | . | TRBJ1-5 | TRBV4-1 | TGCGCCAGCAGCCAAGCGACAGGGGTAAGGAGTAATCAGCCCCAGCATTTT | CASSQATGVRSNQPQHF
. | few | TRBJ1-1 | TRBV18 | TGTGCCAGCTCACCAGGGTTGAGAACTGAAGCTTTCTTT | CASSPGLRTEAFF
. | . | TRBJ1-6 | TRBV6-5 | TGTGCCAGCAGTTACTCATACTTACGGGACAAACCCCTCCACTTT | CASSYSYLRDKPLHF
. | few | TRBJ1-1 | TRBV4-1 | TGCGCCAGCAGCCAAGATCCCCCCGTACCGAACACTGAAGCTTTCTTT | CASSQDPPVPNTEAFF
. | once | TRBJ2-1 | TRBV2 | TGTGCCAGCAGTGGGAGACTACCCGGTGAGCAGTTCTTC | CASSGRLPGEQFF
. | . | TRBJ1-1 | TRBV19 | TGTGCCAGCATGGGCTTGTGGCAGGGCAGTTCGAACACTGAAGCTTTCTTT | CASMGLWQGSSNTEAFF
TRBD2 | . | TRBJ2-1 | TRBV7-6 | TGTGCCAGCACCGAGCGGGGTAAAAGCTCCTACAATGAGCAGTTCTTC | CASTERGKSSYNEQFF
. | few | TRBJ2-1 | TRBV11-1 | TGTGCCAGCAGCTTTTTAGGGTACCATGAGCAGTTCTTC | CASSFLGYHEQFF
. | few | TRBJ2-3 | TRBV7-2 | TGTGCCAGCAAAGAGCGTCCCACAGATACGCAGTATTTT | CASKERPTDTQYF
TRBD1 | . | TRBJ2-1 | TRBV20-1 | TGCAGTGCCCTCCCCGCAGGACAGGGGGCTTTGACCTCCTACAATGAGCAGTTCTTC | CSALPAGQGALTSYNEQFF
TRBD1 | . | TRBJ2-1 | TRBV6-2/TRBV6-3 | TGTGCCAGCGGGGGACAGGCTTGGGATGAGCAGTTCTTC | CASGGQAWDEQFF
. | few | TRBJ2-2 | TRBV7-2 | TGTGCCAGCAGCCCGACACTTTTCACCGGGGAGCTGTTTTTT | CASSPTLFTGELFF
TRBD2 | few | TRBJ2-1 | TRBV28 | TGTGCCAGCACCGAGGCTAGCGGGGGGGCAAAGCCGTTCTTC | CASTEASGGAKPFF
. | few | TRBJ1-1 | TRBV6-1 | TGTGCCAGCACAGACGGGGGGCTGAACACTGAAGCTTTCTTT | CASTDGGLNTEAFF
. | . | TRBJ1-5 | TRBV6-1 | TGTGCCAGCAGTTCCCTTATCACAGGGAGCAATCAGCCCCAGCATTTT | CASSSLITGSNQPQHF
. | few | TRBJ2-7 | TRBV5-1 | TGCGCCAGCAGCGCGACAGACAGCCCCTACGAGCAGTACTTC | CASSATDSPYEQYF
. | . | TRBJ2-7 | TRBV7-6 | TGTGCCAGCAGCCCGGCGGGGACGAACTACGAGCAGTACTTC | CASSPAGTNYEQYF
. | many | TRBJ2-5 | TRBV7-2 | TGTGCCAGCACCCAAGCTGGGGGACAAGAGACCCAGTACTTC | CASTQAGGQETQYF
. | . | TRBJ1-1 | TRBV10-3 | TGTGCCACCTTGCACATGACGGACTCTGAAGCTTTCTTT | CATLHMTDSEAFF
. | few | TRBJ2-1 | TRBV5-1 | TGCGCCAGCAGCTTAGGGCTGCGGGATAGTGAGCAGTTCTTC | CASSLGLRDSEQFF
. | many | TRBJ1-5 | TRBV7-2 | TGTGCCAGCAGCCCAGTGGTAGGTAGCAATCAGCCCCAGCATTTT | CASSPVVGSNQPQHF
. | . | TRBJ2-1 | TRBV10-3 | TGTGCCATCAGTGAAAGGGAAGGCCCCCTCCAATACAATGAGCAGTTCTTC | CAISEREGPLQYNEQFF
TRBD1 | . | TRBJ2-7 | TRBV7-9 | TGTGCCAGCAGCTCAACCGGACAGGGGGGACAGTACTTC | CASSSTGQGGQYF